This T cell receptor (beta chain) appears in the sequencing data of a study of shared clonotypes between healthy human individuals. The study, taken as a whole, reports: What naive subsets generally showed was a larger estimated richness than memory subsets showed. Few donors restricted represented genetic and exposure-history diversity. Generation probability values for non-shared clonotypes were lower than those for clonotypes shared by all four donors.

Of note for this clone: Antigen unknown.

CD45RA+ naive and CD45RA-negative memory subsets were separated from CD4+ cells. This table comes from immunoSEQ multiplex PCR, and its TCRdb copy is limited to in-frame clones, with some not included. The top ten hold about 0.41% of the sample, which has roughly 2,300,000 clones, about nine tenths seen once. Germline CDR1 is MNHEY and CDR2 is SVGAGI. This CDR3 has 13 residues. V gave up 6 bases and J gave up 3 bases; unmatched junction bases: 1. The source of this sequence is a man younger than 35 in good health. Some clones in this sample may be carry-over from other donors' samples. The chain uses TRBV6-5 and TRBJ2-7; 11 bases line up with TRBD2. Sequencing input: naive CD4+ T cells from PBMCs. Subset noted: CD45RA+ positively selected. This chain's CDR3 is CASSGTSGYEQYF. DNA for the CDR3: TGTGCCAGCAGCGGGACTAGCGGCTACGAGCAGTACTTC.